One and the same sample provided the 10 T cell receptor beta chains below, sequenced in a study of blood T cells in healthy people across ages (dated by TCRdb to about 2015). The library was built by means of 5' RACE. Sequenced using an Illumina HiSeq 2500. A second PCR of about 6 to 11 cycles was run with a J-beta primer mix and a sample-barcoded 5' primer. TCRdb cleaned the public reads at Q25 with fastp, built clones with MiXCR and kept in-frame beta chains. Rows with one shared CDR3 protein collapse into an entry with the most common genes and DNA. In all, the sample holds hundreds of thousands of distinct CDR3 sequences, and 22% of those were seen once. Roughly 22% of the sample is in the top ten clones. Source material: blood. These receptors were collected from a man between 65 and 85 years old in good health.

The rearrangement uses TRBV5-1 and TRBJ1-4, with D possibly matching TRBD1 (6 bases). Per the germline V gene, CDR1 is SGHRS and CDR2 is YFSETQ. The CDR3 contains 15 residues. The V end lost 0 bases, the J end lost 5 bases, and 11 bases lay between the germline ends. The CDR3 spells CASSLEDRRNEKLFF. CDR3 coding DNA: TGCGCCAGCAGCTTGGAGGACAGACGAAATGAAAAACTGTTTTTT.

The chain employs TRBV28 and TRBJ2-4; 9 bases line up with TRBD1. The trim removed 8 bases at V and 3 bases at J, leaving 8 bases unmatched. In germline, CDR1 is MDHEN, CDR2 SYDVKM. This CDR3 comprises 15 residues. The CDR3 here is CASEGQGWVKNIQYF. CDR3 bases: TGTGCCAGCGAGGGACAGGGATGGGTCAAAAACATTCAGTACTTC.

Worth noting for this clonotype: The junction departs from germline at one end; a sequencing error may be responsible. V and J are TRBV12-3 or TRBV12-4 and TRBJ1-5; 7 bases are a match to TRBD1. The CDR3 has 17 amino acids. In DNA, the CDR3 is TGTGCCAGCAGTTTGGTAGGGAAGAGAGGGGGCAATCAGCCCCAACATTTT. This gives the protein CASSLVGKRGGNQPQHF.

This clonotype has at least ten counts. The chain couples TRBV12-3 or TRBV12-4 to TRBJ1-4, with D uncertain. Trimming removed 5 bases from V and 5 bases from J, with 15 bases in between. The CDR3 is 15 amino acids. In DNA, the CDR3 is TGTGCCAGCAGTCGATCCGGGATCCAGAATGAAAAACTGTTTTTT. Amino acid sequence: CASSRSGIQNEKLFF.

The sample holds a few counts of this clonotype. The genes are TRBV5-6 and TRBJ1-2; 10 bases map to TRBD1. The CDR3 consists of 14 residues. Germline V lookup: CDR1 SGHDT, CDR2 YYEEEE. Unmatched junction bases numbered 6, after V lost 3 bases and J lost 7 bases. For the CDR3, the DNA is TGTGCCAGCAGCTCACCGGGACAGGGGATTGGCTACACCTTC. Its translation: CASSSPGQGIGYTF.

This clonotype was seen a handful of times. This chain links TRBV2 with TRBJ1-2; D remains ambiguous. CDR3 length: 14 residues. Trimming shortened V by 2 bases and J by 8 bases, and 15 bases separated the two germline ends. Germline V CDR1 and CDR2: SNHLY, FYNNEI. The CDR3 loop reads CASSESRTTGGYTF. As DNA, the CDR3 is TGTGCCAGCAGTGAAAGCCGGACTACTGGCGGCTACACCTTC. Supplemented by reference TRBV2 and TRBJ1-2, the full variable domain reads EPEVTQTPSHQVTQMGQEVILRCVPISNHLYFYWYRQILGQKVEFLVSFYNNEISEKSEIFDDQFSVERPDGSNFTLKIRSTKLEDSAMYFCASSESRTTGGYTFGSGTRLTVV.

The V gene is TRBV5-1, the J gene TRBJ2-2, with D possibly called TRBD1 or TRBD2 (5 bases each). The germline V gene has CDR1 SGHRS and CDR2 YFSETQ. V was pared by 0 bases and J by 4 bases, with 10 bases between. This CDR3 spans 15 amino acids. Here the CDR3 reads CASSLAVGGTGELFF. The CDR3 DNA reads TGCGCCAGCAGCTTGGCCGTTGGGGGCACCGGGGAGCTGTTTTTT.

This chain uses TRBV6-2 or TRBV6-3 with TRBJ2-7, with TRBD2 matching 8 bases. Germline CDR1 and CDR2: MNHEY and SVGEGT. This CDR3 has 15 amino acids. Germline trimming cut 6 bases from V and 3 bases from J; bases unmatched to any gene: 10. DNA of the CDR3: TGTGCCAGCAGCTCCCTATATAGCGGGGACTACGAGCAGTACTTC. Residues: CASSSLYSGDYEQYF.

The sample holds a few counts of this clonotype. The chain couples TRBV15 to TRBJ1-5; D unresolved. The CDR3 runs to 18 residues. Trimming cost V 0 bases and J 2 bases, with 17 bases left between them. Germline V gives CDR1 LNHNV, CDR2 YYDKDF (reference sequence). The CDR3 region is CATSRDRPLRSGNQPQHF. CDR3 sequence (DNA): TGTGCCACCAGCAGAGATAGGCCACTACGAAGCGGCAATCAGCCCCAGCATTTT.

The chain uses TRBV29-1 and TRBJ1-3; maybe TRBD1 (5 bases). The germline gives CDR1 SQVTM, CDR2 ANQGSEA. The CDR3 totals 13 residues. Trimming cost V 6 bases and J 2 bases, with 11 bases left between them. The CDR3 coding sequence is TGCAGCGTCAAGGGGAGGCCTGGAAACACCATATATTTT. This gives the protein CSVKGRPGNTIYF. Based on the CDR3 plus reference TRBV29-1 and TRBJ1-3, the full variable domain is SAVISQKPSRDICQRGTSLTIQCQVDSQVTMMFWYRQQPGQSLTLIATANQGSEATYESGFVIDKFPISRPNLTFSTLTVSNMSPEDSSIYLCSVKGRPGNTIYFGEGSWLTVV.